A single sample gave rise to the 11 T cell receptor beta chains below, sequenced in a study of T cell responses to AZD1222 COVID-19 vaccine. TCRdb keeps only in-frame clones here, not all; method: immunoSEQ multiplex PCR. Here the sample spans more than 100,000 clones, around 85% being singletons. The material was peripheral blood, obtained on day 0 of AZD1222 vaccination. The receptor source for this set is an adult in good health.

V usage is TRBV3-1 (or the pseudogene TRBV3-2) and J usage is TRBJ2-1, with unresolved D. The CDR3 is made up of 14 amino acids. Germline V CDR1 and CDR2: LGHDT, YNNKEL (reference sequence). The germline V and J ends were trimmed by 8 bases and 5 bases, with 16 bases remaining between them. This CDR3 is CASSRATSNNEQFF. The CDR3 DNA sequence: TGTGCCAGCTCCCGGGCCACGAGCAACAATGAGCAGTTCTTC.

The rearrangement links TRBV27 to TRBJ1-1, with a weak D call TRBD1 (5 bases). CDR1 and CDR2 from the germline V gene are MNHEY and SMNVEV (reference sequence). V lost 3 bases and J lost 1, with 6 bases in between. This CDR3 has 13 residues. CDR3 nucleotides: TGTGCCAGCAGTTTCGGGGGGAACACTGAAGCTTTCTTT. This sequence encodes CASSFGGNTEAFF.

The chain has TRBV5-4 and TRBJ2-1; TRBD2 is a possible D gene (6 bases). The V gene lost 3 bases and the J gene lost 4 bases, with 14 bases spanning the gap. The CDR3 totals 15 residues. CDR1 and CDR2 from the germline V gene are SGHNT and YYREEE (reference sequence). The CDR3, as DNA: TGTGCCAGCAGCTCAGGCAGTAGCGGATACAATGAGCAGTTCTTC. It yields the protein CASSSGSSGYNEQFF.

This clone showed up just once. V is TRBV19 and J is TRBJ2-5; D remains ambiguous. The germline gives CDR1 LNHDA, CDR2 SQIVND (reference sequence). Trimming took off 3 bases at V and 2 bases at J, with 10 bases between the two ends. CDR3 length: 14 residues. The CDR3 nucleotides are TGTGCCAGTAGTATCACAAACCGACAAGAGACCCAGTACTTC. Its protein is CASSITNRQETQYF.

V is TRBV10-3 and J is TRBJ2-1, with D perhaps matching TRBD1 (6 bases). V lost 3 bases, J lost 5 bases, and 11 bases lay in between. This CDR3 is built from 14 residues. Germline V gene lookup returns CDR1 ENHRY and CDR2 SYGVKD. In DNA, the CDR3 is TGTGCCATCAGTGATTTGCAGGGGAACAATGAGCAGTTCTTC. This gives the protein CAISDLQGNNEQFF.

This chain joins TRBV10-2 and TRBJ1-1, with D possibly TRBD1 on 5 matching bases. The germline gives CDR1 WSHSY, CDR2 SAAADI. Trimming took off 0 bases at V and 5 bases at J, with 10 bases between the two ends. The CDR3 is 14 residues long. The CDR3: CASSESGQRTEAFF. The CDR3 nucleotides are TGCGCCAGCAGTGAGTCGGGGCAGCGGACTGAAGCTTTCTTT.

The V and J genes are TRBV27 and TRBJ2-5; the D gene is possibly TRBD1 (6 bases). CDR1 and CDR2 (germline): MNHEY, SMNVEV (reference sequence). This CDR3 comprises 15 residues. Between the trimmed V and J ends, which lost 5 bases and 0 bases, there was a span of 13 bases. In DNA, the CDR3 is TGTGCCAGCAGTGCCATCACAGGGTACCAAGAGACCCAGTACTTC. Protein: CASSAITGYQETQYF.

CDR3 amino acids: CASREDYEQYF. CDR3 nucleotide sequence: TGTGCCAGCCGGGAAGATTACGAGCAGTACTTC. This chain connects TRBV28 to TRBJ2-7; D possibly corresponds to TRBD2 (5 bases). The CDR3 extends over 11 amino acids. CDR1 and CDR2 (germline): MDHEN, SYDVKM. Trimming removed 8 bases at V and 4 bases at J, with 9 bases between. The complete variable domain, with remaining parts taken from reference TRBV28 and TRBJ2-7, reads DVKVTQSSRYLVKRTGEKVFLECVQDMDHENMFWYRQDPGLGLRLIYFSYDVKMKEKGDIPEGYSVSREKKERFSLILESASTNQTSMYLCASREDYEQYFGPGTRLTVT.

The CDR3 region is CASSSNNEQFF. CDR3 DNA: TGTGCCAGCAGCTCTAATAATGAGCAGTTCTTC. The chain is built from TRBV11-3 and TRBJ2-1; D remains ambiguous. The length of the CDR3 is 11 residues. Trimming stripped 4 bases from V and 7 bases from J, with 5 bases between. Germline V gene sequence: CDR1 SGHNT, CDR2 YENEEA.

This chain joins TRBV19 and TRBJ2-7; 8 bases are a match to TRBD1. This CDR3 contains 16 residues. The V gene end was trimmed by 5 bases and the J gene end by 1 base; junction bases not matched to a gene: 10. Germline assignment: CDR1 LNHDA and CDR2 SQIVND (reference sequence). In nucleotides, the CDR3 is TGTGCCAGTAGTGATGACAGGGGTATTGGATCCTACGAGCAGTACTTC. This encodes CASSDDRGIGSYEQYF.

The chain joins TRBV7-9 to TRBJ1-2, with D perhaps TRBD1 (5 bases). The CDR3 extends over 14 amino acids. Germline V gives CDR1 SEHNR, CDR2 FQNEAQ (reference sequence). V lost 5 bases, J lost 8 bases, and 18 bases lay in between. In DNA form, the CDR3 reads TGTGCCAGCAGCCGACTCGCGGGGGGTGGAGGCTACACCTTC. Encoded protein: CASSRLAGGGGYTF.